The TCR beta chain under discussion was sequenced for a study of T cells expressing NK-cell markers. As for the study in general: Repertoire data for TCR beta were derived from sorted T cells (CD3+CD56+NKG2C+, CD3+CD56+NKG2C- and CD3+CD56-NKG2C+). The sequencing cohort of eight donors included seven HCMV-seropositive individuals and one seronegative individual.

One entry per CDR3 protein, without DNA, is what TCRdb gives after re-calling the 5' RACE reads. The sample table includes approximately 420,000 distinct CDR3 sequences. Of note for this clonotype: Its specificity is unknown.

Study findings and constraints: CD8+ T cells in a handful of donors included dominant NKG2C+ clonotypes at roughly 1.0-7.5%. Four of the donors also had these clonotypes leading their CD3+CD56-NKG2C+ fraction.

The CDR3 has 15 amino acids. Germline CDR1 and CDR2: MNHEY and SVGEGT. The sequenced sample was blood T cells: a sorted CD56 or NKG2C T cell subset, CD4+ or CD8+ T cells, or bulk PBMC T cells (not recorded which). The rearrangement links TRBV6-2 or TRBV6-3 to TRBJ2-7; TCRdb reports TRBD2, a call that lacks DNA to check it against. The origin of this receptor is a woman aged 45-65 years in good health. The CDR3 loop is CASSYGLAGFYEQYF.